Presented here are 14 T cell receptor beta chains from one specimen sequenced in a study of T cell responses to AZD1222 COVID-19 vaccine. Repertoires were generated with immunoSEQ multiplex PCR, while TCRdb's copy carries only in-frame clones and drops some. This sample has over 150,000 clones, with roughly nine tenths found just once. The sample in question was peripheral blood, obtained on day 0 of AZD1222 vaccination. The receptors originated from an adult in good health.

V usage is TRBV6-5 and J usage is TRBJ2-4, with 7 nucleotides matching TRBD2. The germline V gene has CDR1 MNHEY and CDR2 SVGAGI. The CDR3 is made up of 14 amino acids. The junction had 11 bases not matched to a gene; V was cut back by 7 bases and J by 8 bases. The CDR3 protein is CASTRAGNEDIQYF. The CDR3 DNA sequence: TGTGCCAGCACCAGAGCGGGGAACGAGGACATTCAGTACTTC.

The genes are TRBV30 and TRBJ1-2; D is ambiguous. V gave up 3 bases and J gave up 4 bases, with 12 bases separating them. The germline V gene has CDR1 GTSNPN and CDR2 SVGIG (reference sequence). CDR3 length equals 13 residues. CDR3 DNA sequence: TGTGCCTGGAGGCGCTCAGGTGGCTATGGCTACACCTTC. Residues: CAWRRSGGYGYTF.

This clone came up a few times. The rearrangement joins TRBV6-1 to TRBJ2-6; possibly TRBD1 for D (6 bases). The germline V and J ends were trimmed by 3 bases and 3 bases, with 9 bases remaining between them. The CDR3 contains 15 residues. The germline CDR1 and CDR2 sequences are MNHNS and SASEGT. CDR3 DNA sequence: TGTGCCAGCAGTGATTCAGGGGATGGGGCCAACGTCCTGACTTTC. Its protein product is CASSDSGDGANVLTF.

The chain carries TRBV11-2 and TRBJ2-4, with D hard to call. CDR3 length: 14 amino acids. The V end was cut by 3 bases, the J end by 0 bases, with 6 bases between. Germline values: CDR1 SGHAT, CDR2 FQNNGV. The CDR3 bases are TGTGCCAGCAGCTTTACGGGAGCCAAAAACATTCAGTACTTC. The encoded protein is CASSFTGAKNIQYF.

Details on this clone: At one end, the junction sequence differs from germline, possibly due to a read error. The gene calls are TRBV5-5 and TRBJ1-1; D ambiguous. The CDR3 consists of 11 residues. Germline CDR1 and CDR2: SGHKS and YYEKEE (reference sequence). As DNA, the CDR3 is TGTGCCAGCAGCTCACCATCTGAGGCTTTCTTT. It codes for CASSSPSEAFF. Based on the CDR3 plus reference TRBV5-5 and TRBJ1-1, the full variable domain is DAGVTQSPTHLIKTRGQQVTLRCSPISGHKSVSWYQQVLGQGPQFIFQYYEKEERGRGNFPDRFSARQFPNYSSELNVNALLLGDSALYLCASSSPSEAFFGQGTRLTVV.

The J gene is TRBJ2-7, the V gene TRBV4-3; D remains unclear. Germline V gene lookup returns CDR1 LGHNA and CDR2 YSLEER. Deletions cut 2 bases from V and 0 bases from J, with 11 bases between. The CDR3 runs to 15 residues. CDR3 nucleotide sequence: TGCGCCAGCAGCCAAACGTGGGGTTCCTCCTACGAGCAGTACTTC. Residues: CASSQTWGSSYEQYF.

A single count supports this clone. The rearrangement joins TRBV5-1 to TRBJ1-3; maybe TRBD1 (6 bases). The CDR3 totals 20 residues. Germline CDR1 reads SGHRS; CDR2 reads YFSETQ. V was cut by 4 bases and J by 0 bases, with 26 bases left in between. The CDR3 DNA reads TGCGCCAGCAGCCCATTGGATAAACAGGGAATGGTTGTCTCTGGAAACACCATATATTTT. Protein: CASSPLDKQGMVVSGNTIYF. Full variable domain (outside the CDR3, taken from reference TRBV5-1 and TRBJ1-3): KAGVTQTPRYLIKTRGQQVTLSCSPISGHRSVSWYQQTPGQGLQFLFEYFSETQRNKGNFPGRFSGRQFSNSRSEMNVSTLELGDSALYLCASSPLDKQGMVVSGNTIYFGEGSWLTVV.

The chain has TRBV6-1 and TRBJ1-4; 7 bases line up with TRBD1. Germline lookup yields CDR1 MNHNS and CDR2 SASEGT. CDR3 length: 18 amino acids. V lost 4 bases and J lost 1; bases outside the gene matches: 12. The CDR3 region is CASSVDRVKAETNEKLFF. The CDR3 DNA reads TGTGCCAGCAGTGTCGACAGGGTCAAAGCGGAAACTAATGAAAAACTGTTTTTT.

CDR3 bases: TGTGCCAGCAACCTAGCAGCTGGGGGGAATGGCTACACCTTC. As protein: CASNLAAGGNGYTF. The chain recombines TRBV7-9 with TRBJ1-2; D is perhaps TRBD1 (5 bases). Germline CDR1 is SEHNR and CDR2 is FQNEAQ (reference sequence). There are 14 residues in the CDR3. The V end lost 7 bases, the J end lost 6 bases, and 18 bases lay between the germline ends.

This CDR3 is CASSSTGSSGNTIYF. CDR3 coding DNA: TGTGCCAGCAGTTCTACAGGTTCCTCTGGAAACACCATATATTTT. The J gene is TRBJ1-3, the V gene TRBV9; perhaps TRBD1 as D (5 bases). The CDR3 has 15 amino acids. Germline V gene sequence: CDR1 SGDLS, CDR2 YYNGEE. V gave up 5 bases and J gave up 0 bases, with 12 bases separating them.

The chain joins TRBV6-5 to TRBJ1-4, with D possibly matching TRBD1 (6 bases). Germline assignment: CDR1 MNHEY and CDR2 SVGAGI. The V gene lost 0 bases and the J gene lost 8 bases, with 13 bases spanning the gap. The CDR3 sequence is 15 residues long. The CDR3 nucleotides read TGTGCCAGCAGTTACTCGGCGGGGGCGGGAGAAAAACTGTTTTTT. It specifies CASSYSAGAGEKLFF.

This chain uses TRBV19 with TRBJ1-1; no definite D call. The germline V and J ends were trimmed by 1 base and 7 bases, with 10 bases remaining between them. The CDR3 is made up of 13 amino acids. Germline CDR1 LNHDA, CDR2 SQIVND (reference sequence). The CDR3 sequence: CASSIAAGYEAFF. The DNA for the CDR3 is TGTGCCAGTAGTATAGCGGCCGGTTATGAAGCTTTCTTT.

The V and J genes are TRBV12-3 or TRBV12-4 and TRBJ2-7; no reliable D call. With 0 bases removed from V and 3 bases from J, the gap between germline ends came to 6 bases. The CDR3 consists of 13 residues. The DNA for the CDR3 is TGTGCCAGCAGTTTAGCGGATGGCTACGAGCAGTACTTC. Its protein product is CASSLADGYEQYF.

The gene calls are TRBV7-6 and TRBJ2-7; 9 nucleotides match TRBD1. This CDR3 has 14 residues. Germline V gene data show CDR1 as SGHVS and CDR2 as FNYEAQ. V shed 4 bases, J shed 3 bases, and the junction held 4 bases outside the gene matches. The CDR3 DNA sequence: TGTGCCAGCAGCTCCGGGACAGGGTACTACGAGCAGTACTTC. Its translation: CASSSGTGYYEQYF.